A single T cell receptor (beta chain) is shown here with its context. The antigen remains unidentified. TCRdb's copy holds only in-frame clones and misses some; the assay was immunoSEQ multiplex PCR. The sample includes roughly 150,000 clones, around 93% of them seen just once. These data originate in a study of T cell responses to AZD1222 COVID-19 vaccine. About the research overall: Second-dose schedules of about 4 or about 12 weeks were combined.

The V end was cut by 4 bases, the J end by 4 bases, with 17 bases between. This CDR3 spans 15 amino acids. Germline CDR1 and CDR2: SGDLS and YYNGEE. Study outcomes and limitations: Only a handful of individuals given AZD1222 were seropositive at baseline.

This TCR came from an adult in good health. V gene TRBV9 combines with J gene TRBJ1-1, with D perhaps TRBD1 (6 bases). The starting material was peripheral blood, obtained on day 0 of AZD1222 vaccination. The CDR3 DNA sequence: TGTGCCAGCAGCCCCCAGTTTACAGGGTTCACTGAAGCTTTCTTT. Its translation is CASSPQFTGFTEAFF. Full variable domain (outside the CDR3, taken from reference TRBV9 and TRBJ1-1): DSGVTQTPKHLITATGQRVTLRCSPRSGDLSVYWYQQSLDQGLQFLIQYYNGEERAKGNILERFSAQQFPDLHSELNLSSLELGDSALYFCASSPQFTGFTEAFFGQGTRLTVV.